Sequencing of this T cell receptor (beta chain) was carried out in a study of blood T cell repertoires in COVID-19. Study-level information: Specimens from acute and convalescent COVID-19 originated in the United States, Italy and Spain.

The repertoire was sequenced with immunoSEQ multiplex PCR; TCRdb's copy has only in-frame clones and lacks some. The table has 160,000 or so clones, roughly 93% seen once; the top ten hold 1.5% to 2.5%. Trimming stripped 0 bases from V and 1 base from J, with 10 bases between. CDR3 length: 16 amino acids. Germline CDR1 and CDR2: ENHRY and SYGVKD. Those enrolled in Seattle joined during active infection and were followed longitudinally afterward. This clone appeared a single time. This TCR came from an older woman with COVID-19, enrolled during active disease. The specimen was peripheral blood. The rearrangement joins TRBV10-3 to TRBJ1-5; D uncertain. CDR3 coding DNA: TGTGCCATCAGTGAGTCCCCCAACAGAAGCAATCAGCCCCAGCATTTT. Residues: CAISESPNRSNQPQHF.